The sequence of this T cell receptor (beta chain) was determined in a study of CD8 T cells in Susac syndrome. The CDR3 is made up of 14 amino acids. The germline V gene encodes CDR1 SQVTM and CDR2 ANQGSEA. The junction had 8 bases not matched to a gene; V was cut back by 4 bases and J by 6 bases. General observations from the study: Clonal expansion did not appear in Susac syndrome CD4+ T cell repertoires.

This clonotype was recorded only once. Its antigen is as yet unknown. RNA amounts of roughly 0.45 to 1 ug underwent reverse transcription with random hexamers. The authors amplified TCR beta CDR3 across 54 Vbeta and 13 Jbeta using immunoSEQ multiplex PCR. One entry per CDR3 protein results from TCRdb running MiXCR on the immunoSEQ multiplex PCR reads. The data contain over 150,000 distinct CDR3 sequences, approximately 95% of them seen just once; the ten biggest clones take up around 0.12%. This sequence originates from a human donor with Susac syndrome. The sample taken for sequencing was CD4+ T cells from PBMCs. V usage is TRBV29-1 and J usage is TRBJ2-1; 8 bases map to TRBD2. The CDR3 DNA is TGCAGCGTTGGCTCTAGCGGGCGGTTCAATGAGCAGTTCTTC. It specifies CSVGSSGRFNEQFF.